A single sample gave rise to the 30 T cell receptor beta chains below, sequenced in a study of monozygotic twins with cystic fibrosis. The data were produced by immunoSEQ multiplex PCR, yet TCRdb's version contains in-frame clones alone and is incomplete. The table lists roughly 9,400 clones, 98% of them singletons, with about 0.25% in the top ten. Sequenced sample: blood. The receptors here all came from a girl aged 2-15 years with cystic fibrosis.

The V gene is TRBV25-1, the J gene TRBJ1-6, with 7 bases matching TRBD1. In germline, CDR1 is MGHDK, CDR2 SYGVNS. The CDR3 contains 16 residues. The J segment lost 10 bases and the V segment lost 3 bases, leaving 12 bases of the junction unmatched. The DNA for the CDR3 is TGTGCCAGCAGTGATGCCCGACAGGGAGGTTTATCACCCCTCCACTTT. Protein: CASSDARQGGLSPLHF.

This chain links TRBV27 with TRBJ2-1; D possibly uses TRBD1 or TRBD2 (7 bases each). V lost 5 bases and J lost 7, with 21 bases in between. In germline, CDR1 is MNHEY, CDR2 SMNVEV (reference sequence). This CDR3 is 16 amino acids long. CDR3 residues: CASSGILVQGGNEQFF. The CDR3 DNA is TGTGCCAGCAGTGGAATACTAGTTCAGGGGGGGAATGAGCAGTTCTTC.

The rearrangement uses TRBV5-6 and TRBJ1-1; maybe TRBD1 (5 bases). CDR3 size: 14 residues. The germline CDR1 and CDR2 sequences are SGHDT and YYEEEE. V lost 0 bases and J 6 bases, leaving 12 bases between the germline ends. The CDR3 here is CASSLVGREAEAFF. CDR3 nucleotides: TGTGCCAGCAGCTTGGTTGGCAGGGAGGCTGAAGCTTTCTTT.

V gene TRBV10-3 combines with J gene TRBJ2-1; TRBD2 agrees at 11 bases. The germline gives CDR1 ENHRY, CDR2 SYGVKD. V gave up 0 bases and J gave up 9 bases; unmatched junction bases: 13. This CDR3 comprises 18 residues. The CDR3 reads CAISESMVTSGMRGEQFF. DNA for the CDR3: TGTGCCATCAGTGAGTCGATGGTGACTAGCGGGATGAGGGGTGAGCAGTTCTTC.

The V call is TRBV19, the J call TRBJ2-1, with D possibly being TRBD1 (6 bases). The V end lost 3 bases, the J end lost 0 bases, and 15 bases lay between the germline ends. Germline lookup yields CDR1 LNHDA and CDR2 SQIVND (reference sequence). There are 17 residues in the CDR3. The CDR3 reads CASSMGTGKSSYNEQFF. The CDR3 region has the DNA TGTGCCAGTAGTATGGGAACAGGGAAGAGCTCCTACAATGAGCAGTTCTTC.

The count of this clone is one. The chain carries TRBV28 and TRBJ2-2; 8 bases match TRBD1. This CDR3 comprises 14 residues. Germline V gives CDR1 MDHEN, CDR2 SYDVKM. Trimming removed 5 bases from V and 5 bases from J; junction bases left unmatched: 4. The CDR3 loop is CASSGDRRTGELFF. Written as DNA, the CDR3 is TGTGCCAGCAGTGGGGACAGGAGGACCGGGGAGCTGTTTTTT.

V and J are TRBV25-1 and TRBJ2-3, with D uncertain. This CDR3 is 13 amino acids long. V dropped 6 bases and J dropped 0 bases, with 7 bases sitting between them. Germline CDR1 is MGHDK and CDR2 is SYGVNS. DNA for the CDR3: TGTGCCAGCAGGGGTCTTAGCACAGATACGCAGTATTTT. Translating it yields CASRGLSTDTQYF.

The rearrangement links TRBV5-1 to TRBJ2-1; weak D call: TRBD2 (6 bases). CDR1 and CDR2 (germline): SGHRS, YFSETQ. V dropped 4 bases and J dropped 7 bases, with 15 bases sitting between them. The CDR3 length is 14 residues. The CDR3 DNA follows: TGCGCCAGCAGCCTAATACAGGAGGGAAATGAGCAGTTCTTC. Amino acid sequence: CASSLIQEGNEQFF. Looking up the rest from reference TRBV5-1 and TRBJ2-1 gives the full variable domain: KAGVTQTPRYLIKTRGQQVTLSCSPISGHRSVSWYQQTPGQGLQFLFEYFSETQRNKGNFPGRFSGRQFSNSRSEMNVSTLELGDSALYLCASSLIQEGNEQFFGPGTRLTVL.

The chain links TRBV28 to TRBJ1-4; D not resolved. CDR1 and CDR2 (germline): MDHEN, SYDVKM. The CDR3 runs 14 residues. CDR3: CAILGGPDTEKLFF. The CDR3 DNA is TGTGCGATTCTCGGAGGGCCAGACACGGAAAAACTGTTTTTT. The full variable domain, in which reference TRBV28 and TRBJ1-4 provide the parts outside the CDR3, is DVKVTQSSRYLVKRTGEKVFLECVQDMDHENMFWYRQDPGLGLRLIYFSYDVKMKEKGDIPEGYSVSREKKERFSLILESASTNQTSMYLCAILGGPDTEKLFFGSGTQLSVL.

The CDR3 coding sequence is TGTGCCAGCAGTTGGGGGTTCCCAGGAGCCTACAATGAGCAGTTCTTC. Translated, it gives CASSWGFPGAYNEQFF. This chain links TRBV6-6 with TRBJ2-1; D might be TRBD1 or TRBD2, each matching 5 bases. V shed 4 bases and J shed 2 bases, with 15 bases lying between them. Germline CDR1 is MNHNY and CDR2 is SVGAGI (reference sequence). CDR3 length: 16 amino acids.

This rearrangement joins TRBV11-2 to TRBJ2-1; D gene unclear. The CDR3 contains 12 residues. Trimming took 1 base from V and 9 from J, leaving 7 bases between them. Germline V lookup: CDR1 SGHAT, CDR2 FQNNGV. CDR3 in amino acids: CASSLGGVEQFF. The DNA of the CDR3 is TGTGCCAGCAGCTTAGGTGGAGTTGAGCAGTTCTTC. Full variable domain (outside the CDR3, taken from reference TRBV11-2 and TRBJ2-1): EAGVAQSPRYKIIEKRQSVAFWCNPISGHATLYWYQQILGQGPKLLIQFQNNGVVDDSQLPKDRFSAERLKGVDSTLKIQPAKLEDSAVYLCASSLGGVEQFFGPGTRLTVL.

The rearrangement uses TRBV7-8 and TRBJ2-7; the match to TRBD2 covers 7 bases. Germline V gene sequence: CDR1 SGHVS, CDR2 FQNEAQ. After removal of 2 bases from V and 2 bases from J, the junction contained 6 bases not matched to a gene. The CDR3 contains 15 residues. This CDR3 is CASSLTPGGTYEQYF. The CDR3 DNA reads as TGTGCCAGCAGCTTAACCCCCGGGGGGACCTACGAGCAGTACTTC.

The chain joins TRBV11-3 to TRBJ2-2; D might be TRBD1 (7 bases). Trimming stripped 8 bases from V and 5 bases from J, with 15 bases between. The CDR3 is made up of 14 amino acids. The V gene's germline CDR1 is SGHNT and CDR2 YENEEA. The CDR3 loop is CASSGGGATGELFF. CDR3 sequence (DNA): TGTGCCAGCTCCGGAGGGGGCGCAACCGGGGAGCTGTTTTTT.

This sequence joins TRBV29-1 and TRBJ1-1; tentative D call: TRBD1 (6 bases). V was cut by 6 bases and J by 5 bases, with 22 bases left in between. Germline assignment: CDR1 SQVTM and CDR2 ANQGSEA. The CDR3 is made up of 15 amino acids. CDR3 sequence: CSVQLQKGGNTEAFF. The CDR3 nucleotides read TGCAGCGTACAGCTCCAGAAGGGGGGGAATACTGAAGCTTTCTTT.

The V gene is TRBV5-6, the J gene TRBJ1-5; D possibly corresponds to TRBD1 (5 bases). The CDR3 is made up of 14 amino acids. Germline V gene sequence: CDR1 SGHDT, CDR2 YYEEEE. V was cut by 4 bases and J by 7 bases, with 15 bases left in between. CDR3 sequence: CASSRGGEDQPQHF. Written as DNA, the CDR3 is TGTGCCAGCAGCCGTGGGGGGGAGGACCAGCCCCAGCATTTT.

The CDR3 loop reads CASWVPQHF. The DNA of the CDR3 is TGTGCCAGCTGGGTCCCCCAGCATTTT. The chain employs TRBV21-1 and TRBJ1-5. TRBV21-1 is recorded as a pseudogene. The CDR3 sequence is 9 residues long.

The V and J genes are TRBV6-1 and TRBJ2-1, with TRBD2 identical over 8 bases. The V gene end was trimmed by 0 bases and the J gene end by 5 bases; junction bases not matched to a gene: 9. The CDR3 consists of 17 residues. The germline CDR1 and CDR2 sequences are MNHNS and SASEGT. In DNA, the CDR3 is TGTGCCAGCAGTGAAGCCTGGACTAGCAGGACCCACAATGAGCAGTTCTTC. It is translated as CASSEAWTSRTHNEQFF.

The chain recombines TRBV19 with TRBJ2-2, with a tentative D call TRBD1 (5 bases). The CDR3 loop spans 15 amino acids. Per the germline V gene, CDR1 is LNHDA and CDR2 is SQIVND (reference sequence). V lost 6 bases and J 0 bases, leaving 11 bases between the germline ends. CDR3 loop: CASSQGRPNTGELFF. CDR3 sequence (DNA): TGTGCCAGTAGCCAGGGTCGACCGAACACCGGGGAGCTGTTTTTT.

The chain uses TRBV28 and TRBJ2-7; D is undetermined. This CDR3 is built from 12 residues. Deletions cut 2 bases from V and 5 bases from J, with 7 bases between. In germline, CDR1 is MDHEN, CDR2 SYDVKM. The CDR3 DNA reads TGTGCCAGCAGTTTAATATGGGACGAGCAGTACTTC. It codes for CASSLIWDEQYF.

V and J are TRBV5-5 and TRBJ1-2; 7 nucleotides line up with TRBD1. CDR3 size: 18 residues. Trimming removed 4 bases from V and 1 base from J; junction bases left unmatched: 16. Germline-derived CDR1 and CDR2 are SGHKS and YYEKEE (reference sequence). CDR3 sequence (DNA): TGTGCCAGCAGCCCACCCCCGGGACAGAATCTTTATAACTATGGCTACACCTTC. Its translation is CASSPPPGQNLYNYGYTF.

The chain combines TRBV7-2 with TRBJ2-1; 13 bases map to TRBD2. CDR1 is SGHTA, CDR2 FQGNSA, per germline. This CDR3 has 16 amino acids. Losses at the gene ends were 4 bases for V and 8 bases for J; bases not matched to a gene: 8. CDR3 in amino acids: CASSSPRTSGSYEQFF. CDR3 bases: TGTGCCAGCAGCTCTCCCCGGACTAGCGGGAGCTATGAGCAGTTCTTC.

This sequence joins TRBV2 and TRBJ1-2; D ambiguous. This CDR3 comprises 11 residues. Germline CDR1 SNHLY, CDR2 FYNNEI. V dropped 7 bases and J dropped 4 bases, with 7 bases sitting between them. The CDR3 region has the DNA TGTGCCAGCACCACCCTCTATGGCTACACCTTC. The encoded protein is CASTTLYGYTF.

V and J are TRBV19 and TRBJ1-2; D is undetermined. Germline CDR1 LNHDA, CDR2 SQIVND (reference sequence). The CDR3 is made up of 14 amino acids. The CDR3: CALHPGRGNYGYTF. The CDR3 DNA is TGTGCTCTCCATCCGGGAAGAGGCAACTATGGCTACACCTTC.

This clone was counted a single time. The chain joins TRBV6-5 to TRBJ2-5; 7 bases line up with TRBD1. Matching the DNA end better, TRBJ2-7 makes the J call doubtful. Germline V gene lookup returns CDR1 MNHEY and CDR2 SVGAGI. This CDR3 has 16 amino acids. CDR3 DNA sequence: TGTGCCAGCAGTTCCTCTTTAAAGACAGGGAGCATCGAGCAGTACTTC. It encodes CASSSSLKTGSIEQYF.

The chain combines TRBV6-1 with TRBJ1-1, with 9 bases that match TRBD1. The CDR3 is made up of 14 amino acids. Germline V CDR1 and CDR2: MNHNS, SASEGT. The V gene end was trimmed by 2 bases and the J gene end by 9 bases; junction bases not matched to a gene: 7. This CDR3 is CASSERGQGGKAFF. CDR3 nucleotide sequence: TGTGCCAGCAGTGAAAGGGGACAGGGTGGTAAAGCTTTCTTT.

The chain recombines TRBV5-6 with TRBJ2-7, with TRBD1 matching 9 bases. With V trimmed by 2 bases and J by 2 bases, 5 bases remained unmatched. The CDR3 has 15 amino acids. Germline V gene data show CDR1 as SGHDT and CDR2 as YYEEEE. The CDR3 protein is CASSFGGTGPYEQYF. The CDR3 DNA is TGTGCCAGCAGCTTTGGGGGGACAGGGCCCTACGAGCAGTACTTC.

The chain combines TRBV19 with TRBJ1-2; no clear D gene. Trimming removed 9 bases from V and 6 bases from J, with 14 bases in between. Germline V lookup: CDR1 LNHDA, CDR2 SQIVND (reference sequence). CDR3 size: 12 residues. The CDR3 bases are TGTGCCAGCAGGAGGACGAGCGATGGCTACACCTTC. Amino acids: CASRRTSDGYTF.

DNA for the CDR3: TGTGCCAGCAGTGGGGGGAGGGAAAGTGAAAAACTGTTTTTT. Protein product: CASSGGRESEKLFF. The rearrangement uses TRBV11-2 and TRBJ1-4; tentatively, D is TRBD1 (5 bases). The V and J ends lost 6 bases and 7 bases respectively, with 15 bases between them. In germline, CDR1 is SGHAT, CDR2 FQNNGV. This CDR3 has 14 amino acids.

The chain has TRBV7-8 and TRBJ1-2; D not certain. The CDR3 is 11 residues long. Germline CDR1 is SGHVS and CDR2 is FQNEAQ. The V and J ends lost 4 bases and 10 bases respectively, with 10 bases between them. This CDR3 is CASSSLGDYTF. CDR3 in DNA: TGTGCCAGCAGCTCCCTTGGTGACTACACCTTC.

The V and J genes are TRBV19 and TRBJ2-3, with unresolved D. This CDR3 has 13 residues. Trimming cost V 3 bases and J 2 bases, with 6 bases left between them. Germline V gives CDR1 LNHDA, CDR2 SQIVND (reference sequence). CDR3 coding DNA: TGTGCCAGTAGTATTCTGACCACAGATACGCAGTATTTT. Amino acids: CASSILTTDTQYF.